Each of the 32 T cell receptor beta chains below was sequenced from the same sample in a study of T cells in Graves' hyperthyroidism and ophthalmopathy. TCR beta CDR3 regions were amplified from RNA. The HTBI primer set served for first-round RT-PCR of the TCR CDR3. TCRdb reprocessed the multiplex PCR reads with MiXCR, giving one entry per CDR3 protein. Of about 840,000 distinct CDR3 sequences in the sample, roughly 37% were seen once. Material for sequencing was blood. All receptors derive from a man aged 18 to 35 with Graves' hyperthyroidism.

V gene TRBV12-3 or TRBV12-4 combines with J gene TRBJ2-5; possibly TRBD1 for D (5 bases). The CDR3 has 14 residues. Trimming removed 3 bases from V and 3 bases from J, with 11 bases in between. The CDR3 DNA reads TGTGCCAGCAGTTTTGTAGGGGCCGAAGAGACCCAGTACTTC. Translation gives CASSFVGAEETQYF.

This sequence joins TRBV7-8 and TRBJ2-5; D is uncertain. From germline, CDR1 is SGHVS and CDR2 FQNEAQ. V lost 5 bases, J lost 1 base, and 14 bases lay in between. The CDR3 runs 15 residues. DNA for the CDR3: TGTGCCAGCAGCCCCACCGGACGGAGCCAAGAGACCCAGTACTTC. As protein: CASSPTGRSQETQYF.

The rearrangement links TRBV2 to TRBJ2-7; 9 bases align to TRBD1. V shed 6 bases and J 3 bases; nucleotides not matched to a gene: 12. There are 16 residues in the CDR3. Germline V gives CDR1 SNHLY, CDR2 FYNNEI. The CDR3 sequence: CASSENAGQGDYEQYF. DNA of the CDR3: TGTGCCAGCAGCGAAAATGCGGGACAGGGTGACTACGAGCAGTACTTC.

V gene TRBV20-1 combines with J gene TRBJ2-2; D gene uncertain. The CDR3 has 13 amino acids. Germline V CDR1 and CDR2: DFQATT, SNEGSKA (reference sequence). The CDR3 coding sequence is TGCTCTGTGCCTCGACTGGTCACCGGGGAGCTGTTTTTT. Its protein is CSVPRLVTGELFF.

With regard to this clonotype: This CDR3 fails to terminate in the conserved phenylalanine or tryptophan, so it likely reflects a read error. The CDR3 bases are TGTGCCAGCAGGACCATAGGGACCTACGAGCAGTACTAC. Translation gives CASRTIGTYEQYY. The chain carries TRBV6-5 and TRBJ2-7; no clear D. V was cut by 6 bases and J by 2 bases, with 11 bases left in between. The CDR3 has 13 amino acids. The germline V gene encodes CDR1 MNHEY and CDR2 SVGAGI.

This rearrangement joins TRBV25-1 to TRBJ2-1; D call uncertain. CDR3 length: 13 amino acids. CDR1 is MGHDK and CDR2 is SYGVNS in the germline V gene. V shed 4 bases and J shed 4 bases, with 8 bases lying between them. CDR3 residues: CASSGGVYNEQFF. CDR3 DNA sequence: TGTGCCAGCAGTGGAGGTGTTTACAATGAGCAGTTCTTC.

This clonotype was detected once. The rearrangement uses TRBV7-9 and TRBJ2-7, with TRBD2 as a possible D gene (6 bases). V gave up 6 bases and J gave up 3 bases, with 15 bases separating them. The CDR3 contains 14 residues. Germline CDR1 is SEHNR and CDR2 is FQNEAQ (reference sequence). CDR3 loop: CASSFGGEVYEQYF. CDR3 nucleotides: TGTGCCAGCAGTTTCGGGGGAGAGGTCTACGAGCAGTACTTC.

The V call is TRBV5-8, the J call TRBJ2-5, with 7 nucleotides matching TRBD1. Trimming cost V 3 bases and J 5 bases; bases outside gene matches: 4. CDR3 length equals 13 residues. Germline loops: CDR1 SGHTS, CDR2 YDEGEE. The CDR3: CASSSKTGETQYF. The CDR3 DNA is TGTGCCAGCAGCTCCAAGACAGGGGAGACCCAGTACTTC.

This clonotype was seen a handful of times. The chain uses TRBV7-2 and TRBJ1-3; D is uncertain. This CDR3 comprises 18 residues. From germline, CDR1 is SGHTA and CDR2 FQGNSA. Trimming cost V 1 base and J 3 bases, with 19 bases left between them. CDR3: CASSLDPLSYGLGNTIYF. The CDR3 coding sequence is TGTGCCAGCAGCTTAGATCCCCTGTCGTACGGCCTTGGAAACACCATATATTTT.

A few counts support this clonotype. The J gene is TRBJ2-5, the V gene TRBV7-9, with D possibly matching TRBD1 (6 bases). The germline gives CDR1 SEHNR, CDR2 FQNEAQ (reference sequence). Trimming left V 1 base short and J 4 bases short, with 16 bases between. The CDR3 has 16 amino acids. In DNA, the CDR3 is TGTGCCAGCAGCTTAGGGGCTGACAGGAAAAGAGAGACCCAGTACTTC. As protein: CASSLGADRKRETQYF.

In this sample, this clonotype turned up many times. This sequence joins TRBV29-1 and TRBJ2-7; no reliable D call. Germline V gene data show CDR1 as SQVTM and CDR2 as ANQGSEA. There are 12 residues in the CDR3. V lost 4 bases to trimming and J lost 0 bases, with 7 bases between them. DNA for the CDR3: TGCAGCGTTGGGCACAGCTCCTACGAGCAGTACTTC. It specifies CSVGHSSYEQYF.

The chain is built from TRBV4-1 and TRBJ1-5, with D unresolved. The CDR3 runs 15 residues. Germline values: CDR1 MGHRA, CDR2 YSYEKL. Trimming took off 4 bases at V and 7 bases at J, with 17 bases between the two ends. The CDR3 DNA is TGCGCCAGCAGCCGACTTGCTTGGGCGGAGCAGCCCCAGCATTTT. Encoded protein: CASSRLAWAEQPQHF.

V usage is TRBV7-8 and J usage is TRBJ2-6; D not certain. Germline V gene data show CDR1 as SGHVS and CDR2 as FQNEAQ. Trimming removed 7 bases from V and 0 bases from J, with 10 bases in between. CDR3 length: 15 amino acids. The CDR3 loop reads CASNPALSGANVLTF. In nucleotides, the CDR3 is TGTGCCAGCAACCCTGCTCTCTCTGGGGCCAACGTCCTGACTTTC.

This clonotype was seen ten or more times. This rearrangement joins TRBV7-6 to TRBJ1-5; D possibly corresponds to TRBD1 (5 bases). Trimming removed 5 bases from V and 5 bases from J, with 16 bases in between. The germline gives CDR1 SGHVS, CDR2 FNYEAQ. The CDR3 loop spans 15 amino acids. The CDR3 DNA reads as TGTGCCAGCAGCGCATATCAGGGATCCCATCAGCCCCAGCATTTT. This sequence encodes CASSAYQGSHQPQHF.

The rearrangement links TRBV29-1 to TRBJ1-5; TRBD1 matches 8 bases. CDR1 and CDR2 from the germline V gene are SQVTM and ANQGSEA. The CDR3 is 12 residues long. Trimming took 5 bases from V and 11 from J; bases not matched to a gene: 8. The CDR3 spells CSVNRGDETQHF. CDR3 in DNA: TGCAGCGTTAACAGGGGGGACGAGACCCAGCATTTT.

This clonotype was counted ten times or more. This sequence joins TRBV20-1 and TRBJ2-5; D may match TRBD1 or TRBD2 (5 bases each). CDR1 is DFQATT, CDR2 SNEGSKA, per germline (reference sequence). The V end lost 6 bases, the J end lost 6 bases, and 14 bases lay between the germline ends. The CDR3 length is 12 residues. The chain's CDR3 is CSAPERGQTQYF. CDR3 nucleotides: TGCAGTGCCCCAGAAAGGGGACAGACCCAGTACTTC.

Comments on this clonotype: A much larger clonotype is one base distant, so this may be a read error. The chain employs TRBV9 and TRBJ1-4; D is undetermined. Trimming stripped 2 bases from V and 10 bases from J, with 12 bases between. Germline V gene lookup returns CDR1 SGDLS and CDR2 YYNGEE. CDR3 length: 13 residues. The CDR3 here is CASSVGSSGKLFF. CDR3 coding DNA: TGTGCCAGCAGCGTTGGATCCTCGGGAAAACTGTTTTTT. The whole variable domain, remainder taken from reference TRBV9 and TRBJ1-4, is DSGVTQTPKHLITATGQRVTLRCSPRSGDLSVYWYQQSLDQGLQFLIQYYNGEERAKGNILERFSAQQFPDLHSELNLSSLELGDSALYFCASSVGSSGKLFFGSGTQLSVL.

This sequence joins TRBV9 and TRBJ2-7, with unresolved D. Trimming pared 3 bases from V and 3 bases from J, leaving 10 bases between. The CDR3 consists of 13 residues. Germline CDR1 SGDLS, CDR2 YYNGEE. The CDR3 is CASSETPYYEQYF. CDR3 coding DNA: TGTGCCAGCAGCGAGACACCTTACTACGAGCAGTACTTC.

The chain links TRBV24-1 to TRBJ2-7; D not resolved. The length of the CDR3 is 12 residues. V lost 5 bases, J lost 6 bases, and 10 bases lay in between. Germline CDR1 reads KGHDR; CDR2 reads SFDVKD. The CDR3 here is CATSAARLEQYF. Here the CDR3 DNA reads TGTGCCACCAGTGCTGCCCGTCTCGAGCAGTACTTC.

The CDR3 region is CASSQEPSGTQETQYF. For the CDR3, the DNA is TGTGCCAGCAGCCAAGAGCCTAGCGGGACCCAAGAGACCCAGTACTTC. This chain connects TRBV4-2 to TRBJ2-5; 9 bases are a match to TRBD2. The CDR3 totals 16 residues. V dropped 0 bases and J dropped 1; count of bases not matched to a gene: 3. Germline CDR1 and CDR2: LGHNA and YNFKEQ.

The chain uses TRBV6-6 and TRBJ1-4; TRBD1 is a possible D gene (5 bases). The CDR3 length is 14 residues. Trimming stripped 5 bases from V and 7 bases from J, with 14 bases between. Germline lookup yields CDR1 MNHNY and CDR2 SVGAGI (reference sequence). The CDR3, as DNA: TGTGCCAGCAGTGTTTTAGGGACTGTTGAAAAACTGTTTTTT. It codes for CASSVLGTVEKLFF.

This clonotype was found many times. The CDR3 spells CSARDSRRYEQYF. CDR3 in DNA: TGCAGTGCGAGGGACTCGAGGAGATACGAGCAGTACTTC. This chain connects TRBV20-1 to TRBJ2-7; D is perhaps TRBD2 (6 bases). CDR1 and CDR2 from the germline V gene are DFQATT and SNEGSKA (reference sequence). V lost 6 bases, J lost 4 bases, and 16 bases lay in between. CDR3 length: 13 amino acids.

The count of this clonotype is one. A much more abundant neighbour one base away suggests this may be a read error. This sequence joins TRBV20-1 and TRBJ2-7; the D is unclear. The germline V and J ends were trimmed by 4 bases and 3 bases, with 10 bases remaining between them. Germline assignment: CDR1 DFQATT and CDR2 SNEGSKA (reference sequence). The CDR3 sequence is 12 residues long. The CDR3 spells CSAKWLGYEQYF. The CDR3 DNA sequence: TGCAGTGCTAAATGGCTCGGCTACGAGCAGTACTTC.

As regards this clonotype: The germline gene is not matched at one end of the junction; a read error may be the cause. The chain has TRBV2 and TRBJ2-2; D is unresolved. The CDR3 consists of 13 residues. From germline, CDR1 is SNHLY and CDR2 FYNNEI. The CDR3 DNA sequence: TGTGCCGGCAGTGAAAGCGCGACCGGGGAGCTGTTTTTT. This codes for CAGSESATGELFF.

CDR3 residues: CASSLGGEKPQHF. DNA for the CDR3: TGTGCCAGCAGCTTAGGTGGGGAGAAGCCCCAGCATTTT. V gene TRBV7-2 combines with J gene TRBJ1-5, with D unresolved. Germline assignment: CDR1 SGHTA and CDR2 FQGNSA. This CDR3 has 13 residues. V lost 1 base, J lost 8 bases, and 9 bases lay in between.

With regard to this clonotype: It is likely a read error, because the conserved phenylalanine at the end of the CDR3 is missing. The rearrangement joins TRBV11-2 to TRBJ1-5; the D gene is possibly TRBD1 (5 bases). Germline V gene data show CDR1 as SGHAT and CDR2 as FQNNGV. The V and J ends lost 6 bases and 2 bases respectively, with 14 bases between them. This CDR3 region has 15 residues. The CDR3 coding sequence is TGTGCCAGCAGTGCACAGGTGGTCGGCAATCAGCCCCAGCATCTT. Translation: CASSAQVVGNQPQHL.

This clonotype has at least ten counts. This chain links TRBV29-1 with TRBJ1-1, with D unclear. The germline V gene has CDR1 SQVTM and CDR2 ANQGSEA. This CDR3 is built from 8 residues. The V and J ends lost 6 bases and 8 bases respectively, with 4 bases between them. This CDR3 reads CSVEEAFF. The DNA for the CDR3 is TGCAGCGTGGAGGAAGCTTTCTTT.

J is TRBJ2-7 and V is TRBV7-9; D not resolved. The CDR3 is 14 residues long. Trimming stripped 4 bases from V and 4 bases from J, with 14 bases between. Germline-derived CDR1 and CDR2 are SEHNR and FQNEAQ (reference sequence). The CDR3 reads CASSSGFNQYEQYF. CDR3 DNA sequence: TGTGCCAGCAGCTCCGGGTTTAACCAATACGAGCAGTACTTC.

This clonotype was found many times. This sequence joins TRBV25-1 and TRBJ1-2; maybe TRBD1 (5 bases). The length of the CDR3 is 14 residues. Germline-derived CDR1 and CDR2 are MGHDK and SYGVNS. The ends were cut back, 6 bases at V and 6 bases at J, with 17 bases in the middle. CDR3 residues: CASSPQGAWNGYTF. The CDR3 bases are TGTGCCAGCAGCCCCCAGGGAGCATGGAATGGCTACACCTTC.

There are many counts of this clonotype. CDR3 sequence: CATSRDRGAYEQYF. The CDR3 DNA is TGTGCCACCAGCAGAGATAGGGGAGCCTACGAGCAGTACTTC. The gene calls are TRBV15 and TRBJ2-7; D is possibly TRBD1 or TRBD2 (5 bases each). CDR1 LNHNV and CDR2 YYDKDF come from the germline V gene (reference sequence). The CDR3 runs to 14 residues. Trimming cost V 0 bases and J 2 bases, with 8 bases left between them.

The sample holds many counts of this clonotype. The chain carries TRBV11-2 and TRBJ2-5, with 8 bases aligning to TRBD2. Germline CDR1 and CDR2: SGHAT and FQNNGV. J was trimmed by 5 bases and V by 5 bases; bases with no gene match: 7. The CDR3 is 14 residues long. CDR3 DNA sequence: TGTGCCAGCAGCCCAGTGACTAGCGACGAGACCCAGTACTTC. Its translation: CASSPVTSDETQYF.

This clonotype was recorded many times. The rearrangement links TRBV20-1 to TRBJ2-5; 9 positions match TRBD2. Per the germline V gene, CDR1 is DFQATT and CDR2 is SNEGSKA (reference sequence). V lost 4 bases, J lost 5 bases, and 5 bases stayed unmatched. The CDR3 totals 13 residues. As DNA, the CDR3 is TGCAGTGCTAATCCTAGCGGGGAGGAGACCCAGTACTTC. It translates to CSANPSGEETQYF.